This entry concerns a single T cell receptor (beta chain). Antigen specificity is unknown. The data are from a study of OX40 agonist ivuxolimab in advanced cancers. Study-wide findings and caveats: At 0.1-3.0 mg/kg, partial responders had clonal expansion among the lowest observed.

CDR3 length equals 12 residues. Assay: immunoSEQ multiplex PCR; the TCRdb copy retains only in-frame clones and omits some. Of just over 95,000 clones listed, under 85% were seen once; the top ten hold 3.8%. The starting material was CD4+ or CD8+ T cells sorted from blood, obtained in a trial of the OX40 agonist ivuxolimab. The chain carries TRBV21-1 and TRBJ1-1; TRBD1, the D gene given by the table, was not confirmed from the DNA. TRBV21-1 is shown as a pseudogene. The sequence was collected from an adult with an advanced solid tumor such as melanoma, head and neck, liver or kidney cancer. CDR3 sequence (DNA): TGTGCCAGCAGCAGTCAGGGGACTGAAGCTTTCTTT. Its translation is CASSSQGTEAFF.